Presented here are 32 T cell receptor beta chains from one specimen sequenced in a study of vaccination and CD4 T cells after COVID-19. Cultured CD4+ T-cell DNA underwent Oncomine TCR Beta short-read sequencing. TCRdb independently ran MiXCR on the PCR reads; one entry per CDR3 protein. This table has 20,000 to 25,000 distinct CDR3 sequences, approximately 59% appearing once. Their target antigens are unknown. Treatment given: roughly 11-day PBMC culture with coronavirus spike peptide pools or control peptides (ViraFEST assay). The input for sequencing was CD4+ T cells from blood, cultured in vitro, taken before SARS-CoV-2 vaccination. The source of these receptors is a human donor who received a COVID-19 vaccine.

This clonotype was counted between two and nine times. The chain employs TRBV14 and TRBJ1-2; TRBD1 is a possible D gene (5 bases). CDR1 is SGHDN, CDR2 FVKESK, per germline. The CDR3 is 13 amino acids. V lost 2 bases to trimming and J lost 6 bases, with 10 bases between them. The chain's CDR3 is CASSQRQINGYTF. In nucleotides, the CDR3 is TGTGCCAGCAGCCAACGACAGATAAATGGCTACACCTTC.

This clonotype was picked up a small number of times. The V gene is TRBV20-1, the J gene TRBJ2-3; D not certain. The germline CDR1 and CDR2 sequences are DFQATT and SNEGSKA (reference sequence). V gave up 3 bases and J gave up 0 bases, with 7 bases separating them. The CDR3 spans 13 residues. The CDR3: CSASYRSTDTQYF. Here the CDR3 DNA reads TGCAGTGCTAGCTATAGGAGCACAGATACGCAGTATTTT.

The gene calls are TRBV12-3 or TRBV12-4 and TRBJ2-5, with D possibly being TRBD1 (5 bases). Trimming took 3 bases from V and 1 from J, leaving 9 bases between them. CDR3 length equals 14 residues. The CDR3 loop is CASSFTDSQETQYF. The CDR3 nucleotides read TGTGCCAGCAGTTTCACCGACAGCCAAGAGACCCAGTACTTC.

This clonotype turned up a few times. The V and J genes are TRBV19 and TRBJ1-6, with unresolved D. CDR1 and CDR2 from the germline V gene are LNHDA and SQIVND (reference sequence). The CDR3 totals 14 residues. V lost 3 bases and J lost 5, with 8 bases in between. The CDR3 spells CASSISADNSPLHF. DNA for the CDR3: TGTGCCAGTAGTATCTCCGCGGATAATTCACCCCTCCACTTT.

V and J are TRBV6-1 and TRBJ2-5, with D perhaps matching TRBD2 (6 bases). Germline V gene sequence: CDR1 MNHNS, CDR2 SASEGT. Trimming took 1 base from V and 5 from J, leaving 14 bases between them. The CDR3 loop spans 15 amino acids. The CDR3 is CASSEDAGSWETQYF. The CDR3, as DNA: TGTGCCAGCAGTGAAGATGCGGGGTCCTGGGAGACCCAGTACTTC.

This clonotype was detected once. The gene calls are TRBV5-1 and TRBJ1-2, with D possibly being TRBD1 (5 bases). CDR1 and CDR2 (germline): SGHRS, YFSETQ. Trimming cost V 0 bases and J 7 bases, with 19 bases left between them. This CDR3 has 16 amino acids. CDR3 DNA sequence: TGCGCCAGCAGCTTGGCCGTGAGGCAGGGAGTGGGTGGCTACACCTTC. This codes for CASSLAVRQGVGGYTF.

The chain employs TRBV27 and TRBJ2-7, with D possibly being TRBD1 (6 bases). The ends were cut back, 10 bases at V and 5 bases at J, with 27 bases in the middle. The CDR3 length is 16 residues. Per germline, CDR1 MNHEY and CDR2 SMNVEV (reference sequence). The CDR3 loop is CAILNRVSGLTDEQYF. The CDR3, as DNA: TGTGCCATCCTTAACAGGGTCTCCGGGTTGACGGACGAGCAGTACTTC.

V usage is TRBV6-1 and J usage is TRBJ1-2; D gene uncertain. Trimming shortened V by 5 bases and J by 0 bases, and 16 bases separated the two germline ends. Germline V gives CDR1 MNHNS, CDR2 SASEGT. The CDR3 covers 16 residues. The CDR3 loop is CASSPLGSQANYGYTF. The CDR3 DNA reads TGTGCCAGCAGTCCCTTGGGGAGTCAAGCTAACTATGGCTACACCTTC.

The CDR3 spells CSASARGVYNSPLHF. In nucleotides, the CDR3 is TGCAGTGCTAGTGCCAGGGGGGTATATAATTCACCCCTCCACTTT. V usage is TRBV20-1 and J usage is TRBJ1-6, with 7 bases aligning to TRBD1. Looked up from germline, CDR1 is DFQATT and CDR2 is SNEGSKA (reference sequence). Germline trimming cut 3 bases from V and 4 bases from J; bases unmatched to any gene: 6. There are 15 residues in the CDR3.

In this sample, this clonotype turned up a few times. This chain connects TRBV6-1 to TRBJ1-3; 8 positions agree with TRBD1. The V gene's germline CDR1 is MNHNS and CDR2 SASEGT. The CDR3 extends over 13 amino acids. V was pared by 6 bases and J by 4 bases, with 2 bases of the junction left unmatched. DNA of the CDR3: TGTGCCAGCAGCACAGGGGGAGGAAACACCATATATTTT. As protein: CASSTGGGNTIYF.

This clonotype was observed a handful of times. CDR3 sequence reads: CASSSKTGLGETQYF. As DNA, the CDR3 is TGTGCCAGCAGTTCCAAGACAGGCCTGGGGGAGACCCAGTACTTC. J is TRBJ2-5 and V is TRBV7-7; D is perhaps TRBD1 (6 bases). The CDR3 has 15 residues. Between the trimmed V and J ends, which lost 6 bases and 5 bases, there was a span of 19 bases. Germline loops: CDR1 SSHAT, CDR2 FNYEAQ (reference sequence).

The chain links TRBV7-9 to TRBJ2-2; 9 bases map to TRBD2. CDR3 length: 17 amino acids. From germline, CDR1 is SEHNR and CDR2 FQNEAQ (reference sequence). Germline trimming cut 1 base from V and 2 bases from J; bases unmatched to any gene: 5. The CDR3 sequence: CASSLVRLAGNTGELFF. CDR3 bases: TGTGCCAGCAGCTTAGTTCGCCTAGCGGGAAACACCGGGGAGCTGTTTTTT.

This clonotype has a handful of counts. V is TRBV6-1 and J is TRBJ2-2; TRBD2 matches 7 bases. After removal of 8 bases from V and 3 bases from J, the junction contained 9 bases not matched to a gene. CDR3 size: 15 residues. Germline CDR1 is MNHNS and CDR2 is SASEGT. The CDR3 nucleotides are TGTGCCAGCTCCCGACTAGCCGGCGACACCGGGGAGCTGTTTTTT. This sequence encodes CASSRLAGDTGELFF.

The chain links TRBV3-1 to TRBJ2-5; TRBD2 might be the D (6 bases). CDR3 length: 15 amino acids. Germline V gives CDR1 LGHDT, CDR2 YNNKEL (reference sequence). V shed 0 bases and J shed 2 bases, with 10 bases lying between them. The CDR3 bases are TGTGCCAGCAGCCAAGACCATGCGGGGCAAGAGACCCAGTACTTC. Translation gives CASSQDHAGQETQYF.

The V gene is TRBV7-9, the J gene TRBJ1-1, with D hard to call. The V gene's germline CDR1 is SEHNR and CDR2 FQNEAQ (reference sequence). Trimming removed 5 bases from V and 2 bases from J, with 18 bases in between. The length of the CDR3 is 16 residues. CDR3 bases: TGTGCCAGCAGCAGATCTGGGCGCCGGCCAAACACTGAAGCTTTCTTT. Translated: CASSRSGRRPNTEAFF.

The CDR3, as DNA: TGTGCCAGCAGTTACTCGGGGGGCGCAGGGGGCTACACCTTC. It yields the protein CASSYSGGAGGYTF. V usage is TRBV6-2 or TRBV6-3 and J usage is TRBJ1-2; D is perhaps TRBD1 (6 bases). V was cut by 0 bases and J by 8 bases, with 13 bases left in between. CDR3 length: 14 residues. Per germline, CDR1 MNHEY and CDR2 SVGEGT.

The chain links TRBV6-1 to TRBJ1-2; 10 bases are a match to TRBD1. From germline, CDR1 is MNHNS and CDR2 SASEGT. The CDR3 is 14 amino acids. The J segment lost 5 bases and the V segment lost 8 bases, leaving 8 bases of the junction unmatched. This chain's CDR3 is CASRERQGAYGYTF. The CDR3 coding sequence is TGTGCCAGCCGGGAAAGACAGGGGGCATATGGCTACACCTTC.

This chain joins TRBV7-3 and TRBJ1-1; no clear D gene. V shed 5 bases and J shed 3 bases, with 10 bases lying between them. Germline V gene sequence: CDR1 SGHTA, CDR2 FQGTGA. The CDR3 consists of 13 residues. CDR3: CASSAVGYTEAFF. DNA for the CDR3: TGTGCCAGCAGCGCCGTAGGGTACACTGAAGCTTTCTTT.

A single count supports this clonotype. This chain uses TRBV19 with TRBJ1-5, with TRBD1 matching 9 bases. V dropped 5 bases and J dropped 7; count of bases not matched to a gene: 15. CDR1 and CDR2 (germline): LNHDA, SQIVND (reference sequence). CDR3 length: 17 amino acids. CDR3 sequence (DNA): TGTGCCAGTAGTGCCCGCCTAGGGACAGGGTTAAGCCAGCCCCAGCATTTT. It translates to CASSARLGTGLSQPQHF. The variable domain in full, completed from reference TRBV19 and TRBJ1-5, reads DGGITQSPKYLFRKEGQNVTLSCEQNLNHDAMYWYRQDPGQGLRLIYYSQIVNDFQKGDIAEGYSVSREKKESFPLTVTSAQKNPTAFYLCASSARLGTGLSQPQHFGDGTRLSIL.

The V gene is TRBV7-8, the J gene TRBJ2-7; 12 positions agree with TRBD1. Losses at the gene ends were 4 bases for V and 7 bases for J; bases not matched to a gene: 14. CDR3 length: 17 residues. Looked up from germline, CDR1 is SGHVS and CDR2 is FQNEAQ. The CDR3 DNA reads TGTGCCAGCAGCTCCAAAGCGGGGACAGGGGGCGCGTGGGAGCAGTACTTC. Protein product: CASSSKAGTGGAWEQYF.

The chain recombines TRBV30 with TRBJ1-6, with a weak D call TRBD1 (6 bases). The CDR3 totals 15 residues. V lost 2 bases to trimming and J lost 8 bases, with 16 bases between them. Germline V gene lookup returns CDR1 GTSNPN and CDR2 SVGIG (reference sequence). The CDR3 region is CAWSLGAGGYSPLHF. The DNA of the CDR3 is TGTGCCTGGAGTTTGGGGGCCGGGGGGTATTCACCCCTCCACTTT.

This chain connects TRBV24-1 to TRBJ1-2, with TRBD1 as a possible D gene (6 bases). The CDR3 spans 14 residues. V lost 4 bases and J 1 base, leaving 9 bases between the germline ends. The germline V gene has CDR1 KGHDR and CDR2 SFDVKD. CDR3 loop: CATSDPGHNYGYTF. DNA of the CDR3: TGTGCCACCAGTGACCCGGGACATAACTATGGCTACACCTTC.

The gene calls are TRBV6-1 and TRBJ2-2; TRBD2 is a possible D gene (6 bases). The CDR3 is 14 residues long. Trimming shortened V by 7 bases and J by 2 bases, and 11 bases separated the two germline ends. Germline CDR1 reads MNHNS; CDR2 reads SASEGT. DNA of the CDR3: TGTGCCAGCAAAGGCGGGGCAAACACCGGGGAGCTGTTTTTT. The encoded protein is CASKGGANTGELFF.

V usage is TRBV27 and J usage is TRBJ1-1; a weak D match, TRBD1 (6 bases). V lost 5 bases to trimming and J lost 4 bases, with 14 bases between them. Germline values: CDR1 MNHEY, CDR2 SMNVEV (reference sequence). This CDR3 has 14 amino acids. CDR3 loop: CASSPPGASTEAFF. For the CDR3, the DNA is TGTGCCAGCAGTCCCCCGGGGGCGAGCACTGAAGCTTTCTTT.

The rearrangement links TRBV20-1 to TRBJ1-2; D is possibly TRBD1 (6 bases). V lost 3 bases and J lost 0, with 17 bases in between. CDR1 is DFQATT, CDR2 SNEGSKA, per germline (reference sequence). The CDR3 is made up of 16 amino acids. As DNA, the CDR3 is TGCAGTGCTAGGGGGGCCGGAAGAATTTCTAACTATGGCTACACCTTC. Translation gives CSARGAGRISNYGYTF.

There are a few counts of this clonotype. The chain carries TRBV7-2 and TRBJ2-7; tentative D call: TRBD2 (5 bases). The CDR3 is 15 residues long. From germline, CDR1 is SGHTA and CDR2 FQGNSA. Trimming removed 5 bases from V and 0 bases from J, with 14 bases in between. The CDR3 coding sequence is TGTGCCAGCAGCCCAGGAACTAGGAGCTCCTACGAGCAGTACTTC. It specifies CASSPGTRSSYEQYF.

CDR3 region: CAWSVTSYEQYF. CDR3 DNA sequence: TGTGCCTGGAGTGTAACGTCCTACGAGCAGTACTTC. V is TRBV30 and J is TRBJ2-7, with D hard to call. V shed 0 bases and J shed 1 base, with 4 bases lying between them. This CDR3 has 12 amino acids. Germline-derived CDR1 and CDR2 are GTSNPN and SVGIG (reference sequence). The full variable domain, with the rest looked up from reference TRBV30 and TRBJ2-7, is SQTIHQWPATLVQPVGSPLSLECTVEGTSNPNLYWYRQAAGRGLQLLFYSVGIGQISSEVPQNLSASRPQDRQFILSSKKLLLSDSGFYLCAWSVTSYEQYFGPGTRLTVT.

V is TRBV19 and J is TRBJ1-6; D uncertain. The V end was cut by 7 bases, the J end by 10 bases, with 14 bases between. CDR1 LNHDA and CDR2 SQIVND come from the germline V gene (reference sequence). This CDR3 spans 13 amino acids. The CDR3 DNA sequence: TGTGCCAGTAAGAGCACAGAACAATCACCCCTCCACTTT. Translation: CASKSTEQSPLHF.

The V call is TRBV6-1, the J call TRBJ1-3; D unclear. The V end lost 7 bases, the J end lost 3 bases, and 16 bases lay between the germline ends. The CDR3 sequence is 15 residues long. The germline V gene encodes CDR1 MNHNS and CDR2 SASEGT. The CDR3 reads CASIPIEGFGNTIYF. In nucleotides, the CDR3 is TGTGCCAGCATCCCGATAGAGGGTTTTGGAAACACCATATATTTT.

The genes are TRBV27 and TRBJ1-4, with D maybe TRBD1 (5 bases). The germline V and J ends were trimmed by 2 bases and 7 bases, with 11 bases remaining between them. Germline-derived CDR1 and CDR2 are MNHEY and SMNVEV (reference sequence). This CDR3 contains 14 residues. DNA for the CDR3: TGTGCCAGCAGTTTAGGGCGGGGGGGTGAAAAACTGTTTTTT. It specifies CASSLGRGGEKLFF.

This clonotype has more than one count but fewer than ten. This sequence joins TRBV20-1 and TRBJ2-5; D is perhaps TRBD1 (6 bases). CDR1 is DFQATT, CDR2 SNEGSKA, per germline (reference sequence). CDR3 length: 13 residues. Trimming left V 7 bases short and J 2 bases short, with 14 bases between. In DNA form, the CDR3 reads TGCAGTGTCGACCACAGGGATCAAGAGACCCAGTACTTC. It translates to CSVDHRDQETQYF.

This chain joins TRBV6-2 or TRBV6-3 and TRBJ1-2, with a weak D call TRBD1 (5 bases). Trimming removed 6 bases at V and 7 bases at J, with 12 bases between. In germline, CDR1 is MNHEY, CDR2 SVGEGT. This CDR3 region has 12 residues. The CDR3 reads CASRSREGGYTF. CDR3 nucleotide sequence: TGTGCCAGCAGGTCCAGGGAAGGTGGCTACACCTTC.